Following are 17 T cell receptor beta chains from one sample sequenced in a study of T-cell memory formation after mild COVID-19. TCRdb ran MiXCR on the 5' RACE reads and lists one entry per CDR3 protein. Here the sample spans approximately 480,000 distinct CDR3 sequences, 15% to 20% being singletons. Material: PBMCs or a T cell subset sorted from them (not recorded which). The receptors were sampled from an adult woman who had mild COVID-19 (a few samples of this study predate the infection). Cell type and time point are not known.

V and J are TRBV12-3 or TRBV12-4 and TRBJ2-5, with 12 nucleotides matching TRBD2. Unmatched junction bases numbered 3, after V lost 0 bases and J lost 4 bases. CDR3 length: 16 residues. The CDR3 loop reads CASSLAKLAGGETQYF. The CDR3, as DNA: TGTGCCAGCAGTTTAGCGAAACTAGCGGGAGGAGAGACCCAGTACTTC.

Points on this clonotype: The junction differs from germline at one of its ends, possibly a read error. The rearrangement uses TRBV27 and TRBJ1-5; a possible D gene is TRBD1 (6 bases). The CDR3 spans 16 residues. In germline, CDR1 is MNHEY, CDR2 SMNVEV (reference sequence). CDR3 sequence: CASRLWGTTDFQPQHF. The CDR3 DNA is TGTGCCAGCAGATTATGGGGGACAACTGACTTTCAGCCCCAGCATTTT.

The chain uses TRBV6-5 and TRBJ2-7, with D uncertain. The V end lost 0 bases, the J end lost 12 bases, and 9 bases lay between the germline ends. Germline CDR1 and CDR2: MNHEY and SVGAGI. The CDR3 extends over 11 amino acids. CDR3 sequence (DNA): TGTGCCAGCAGTTACTCAGGTAGATGGTACTTC. This gives the protein CASSYSGRWYF.

This chain links TRBV11-2 with TRBJ2-1; 7 positions match TRBD2. The trim removed 8 bases at V and 0 bases at J, leaving 4 bases unmatched. The CDR3 is 14 amino acids. Looked up from germline, CDR1 is SGHAT and CDR2 is FQNNGV. CDR3 nucleotide sequence: TGTGCCAGCCTGCGGGGGAGCTCCTACAATGAGCAGTTCTTC. Its translation: CASLRGSSYNEQFF.

The chain recombines TRBV4-3 with TRBJ2-1, with D maybe TRBD2 (6 bases). Germline assignment: CDR1 LGHNA and CDR2 YSLEER. The V gene lost 3 bases and the J gene lost 7 bases, with 13 bases spanning the gap. The CDR3 loop spans 14 amino acids. CDR3 in DNA: TGCGCCAGCAGCCAGGACCTTCGGGGGAATGAGCAGTTCTTC. Residues: CASSQDLRGNEQFF.

This chain joins TRBV19 and TRBJ2-7; no clear D. V was clipped by 5 bases and J by 3 bases, with 11 bases between them. The germline V gene encodes CDR1 LNHDA and CDR2 SQIVND (reference sequence). CDR3 length: 13 residues. The CDR3 nucleotides read TGTGCCAGTAGTGCCGCAACTTTCTACGAGCAGTACTTC. The encoded protein is CASSAATFYEQYF.

This clonotype has just a few counts. The chain employs TRBV7-3 and TRBJ1-1; D is unclear. Per germline, CDR1 SGHTA and CDR2 FQGTGA. Trimming stripped 6 bases from V and 1 base from J, with 12 bases between. This CDR3 has 14 residues. The CDR3 region is CASSLNKENTEAFF. CDR3 in DNA: TGTGCCAGCAGTTTGAACAAAGAGAACACTGAAGCTTTCTTT.

This clonotype was seen repeatedly, ten times or more. The chain couples TRBV20-1 to TRBJ1-2, with 7 bases lining up with TRBD1. The V gene end was trimmed by 6 bases and the J gene end by 1 base; junction bases not matched to a gene: 5. Germline V gene sequence: CDR1 DFQATT, CDR2 SNEGSKA (reference sequence). The CDR3 contains 13 residues. The CDR3 DNA reads TGCAGTGCCCTGGGACAGAATAACTATGGCTACACCTTC. Translating it yields CSALGQNNYGYTF.

This clonotype was seen only a few times. The genes are TRBV5-4 and TRBJ2-7, with D possibly being TRBD2 (5 bases). Germline V gene lookup returns CDR1 SGHNT and CDR2 YYREEE (reference sequence). V lost 4 bases and J 5 bases, leaving 16 bases between the germline ends. The CDR3 sequence is 14 residues long. In DNA, the CDR3 is TGTGCCAGCAGCCAACTAGTACCCGGGGACGAGCAGTACTTC. It specifies CASSQLVPGDEQYF.

This rearrangement joins TRBV12-5 to TRBJ2-1; D perhaps matches TRBD2 (6 bases). The germline V and J ends were trimmed by 6 bases and 0 bases, with 24 bases remaining between them. The germline gives CDR1 LGHNT, CDR2 FRNRAP. This CDR3 has 19 residues. CDR3 nucleotides: TGTGCTAGTGGAGTAGGTATCGGGAGCACCGTAAGCTCCTACAATGAGCAGTTCTTC. Protein: CASGVGIGSTVSSYNEQFF.

The J gene is TRBJ2-2, the V gene TRBV12-3 or TRBV12-4, with a possible D match to TRBD1 (6 bases). V was pared by 8 bases and J by 2 bases, with 15 bases between. The CDR3 length is 15 residues. The CDR3 DNA sequence: TGTGCCAGCCTCCGGGGACACCCAAACACCGGGGAGCTGTTTTTT. Translation: CASLRGHPNTGELFF.

The genes are TRBV5-1 and TRBJ2-3, with TRBD1 matching over 12 bases. Per germline, CDR1 SGHRS and CDR2 YFSETQ. The CDR3 sequence is 18 residues long. V shed 0 bases and J 0 bases; nucleotides not matched to a gene: 5. As DNA, the CDR3 is TGCGCCAGCAGCTTGGAGGGACAGGGGGCCGGTAGCACAGATACGCAGTATTTT. Translation: CASSLEGQGAGSTDTQYF.

The chain carries TRBV18 and TRBJ1-2; D perhaps matches TRBD1 (6 bases). Germline CDR1 reads KGHSH; CDR2 reads LQKENI. The CDR3 extends over 16 amino acids. The V end was cut by 1 base, the J end by 2 bases, with 14 bases between. CDR3 in amino acids: CASSPRAGGENYGYTF. The CDR3 DNA follows: TGTGCCAGCTCACCACGGGCCGGGGGCGAAAACTATGGCTACACCTTC.

This clonotype was found a few times. The rearrangement uses TRBV27 and TRBJ2-1, with TRBD2 matching over 10 bases. V was clipped by 9 bases and J by 1 base; unmatched bases: 6. Germline values: CDR1 MNHEY, CDR2 SMNVEV (reference sequence). The CDR3 loop spans 15 amino acids. The chain's CDR3 is CASARTSGSYNEQFF. The CDR3 bases are TGTGCCAGTGCCCGGACTAGCGGTTCCTACAATGAGCAGTTCTTC.

The CDR3 reads CATSRGSSGGSSYEQYF. CDR3 DNA sequence: TGTGCCACCAGCAGAGGGTCTAGCGGGGGTAGCTCCTACGAGCAGTACTTC. The chain couples TRBV15 to TRBJ2-7, with TRBD2 matching over 10 bases. Germline V lookup: CDR1 LNHNV, CDR2 YYDKDF (reference sequence). V was pared by 1 base and J by 0 bases, with 6 bases of the junction left unmatched. The CDR3 is made up of 17 amino acids. The variable domain in full, with the rest retrieved from reference TRBV15 and TRBJ2-7, is DAMVIQNPRYQVTQFGKPVTLSCSQTLNHNVMYWYQQKSSQAPKLLFHYYDKDFNNEADTPDNFQSRRPNTSFCFLDIRSPGLGDTAMYLCATSRGSSGGSSYEQYFGPGTRLTVT.

The table lists this clonotype with many counts. The chain recombines TRBV12-3 or TRBV12-4 with TRBJ2-2; TRBD1 is a possible D gene (7 bases). V dropped 7 bases and J dropped 0 bases, with 15 bases sitting between them. The CDR3 covers 16 residues. The CDR3 coding sequence is TGTGCCAGCACTCCCCAGGGGGGAACGAACACCGGGGAGCTGTTTTTT. Its protein is CASTPQGGTNTGELFF.

This clonotype has a count of ten or more. The genes are TRBV11-1 and TRBJ2-1, with 13 positions matching TRBD2. The junction had 17 bases not matched to a gene; V was cut back by 6 bases and J by 9 bases. Germline lookup yields CDR1 SGHAT and CDR2 FQDESV (reference sequence). The CDR3 runs to 18 residues. The CDR3 DNA reads as TGTGCCAGCAGTTCTTACCGACTAGCGGGGGGCCTTAGAAGTGAGCAGTTCTTC. Its protein product is CASSSYRLAGGLRSEQFF.